Listed below are T cell receptor beta chains from one sample, sequenced in a study of blood T cell repertoires in COVID-19. Here immunoSEQ multiplex PCR was the method, and the copy in TCRdb shows in-frame clones only, minus some. The sample yields 300,000 to 400,000 clones, around nine tenths seen once. Specimen: peripheral blood. Source of these receptors: a human donor in a cohort sampled during active COVID-19. The CDR3 runs from the conserved cysteine through the conserved F or W. Each record gives: D gene, clone size, J gene, V gene, CDR3 protein, CDR3 DNA. A D gene is named only where the DNA matches it firmly. The listing skips clone size in some rows; elsewhere it reads once, few, many or a size class.

d_gene: TRBD2
abundance: few
j_gene: TRBJ2-7
v_gene: TRBV27
CDR3aa: CASSLSGTAYYEQYF
CDR3nt: TGTGCCAGCAGTTTAAGCGGGACCGCTTACTACGAGCAGTACTTC

d_gene: .
abundance: .
j_gene: TRBJ1-2
v_gene: TRBV12-3/TRBV12-4
CDR3aa: CASAPRGNYGYTF
CDR3nt: TGTGCCAGCGCCCCGAGGGGGAACTATGGCTACACCTTC

d_gene: .
abundance: .
j_gene: TRBJ1-4
v_gene: TRBV19
CDR3aa: CASSKAINYSGEKLFF
CDR3nt: TGTGCCAGTTCCAAGGCGATAAACTATTCGGGGGAAAAACTGTTTTTT

d_gene: TRBD1
abundance: once
j_gene: TRBJ1-1
v_gene: TRBV15
CDR3aa: CASAGTGGRTEAFF
CDR3nt: TGTGCCTCCGCCGGGACAGGGGGCCGCACTGAAGCTTTCTTT

d_gene: TRBD1
abundance: once
j_gene: TRBJ2-1
v_gene: TRBV19
CDR3aa: CASTARQGSFNAKGQFF
CDR3nt: TGTGCCAGTACCGCCCGACAGGGGTCCTTCAACGCTAAGGGGCAGTTCTTC

d_gene: TRBD1
abundance: .
j_gene: TRBJ1-6
v_gene: TRBV30
CDR3aa: CAWSVDRDSPLHF
CDR3nt: TGTGCCTGGAGTGTGGACAGGGATTCACCCCTCCACTTT

d_gene: TRBD2
abundance: .
j_gene: TRBJ2-5
v_gene: TRBV20-1
CDR3aa: CSASLGTSGSILETQYF
CDR3nt: TGCAGTGCTAGTCTTGGGACTAGCGGGAGTATTTTAGAGACCCAGTACTTC

d_gene: TRBD2
abundance: .
j_gene: TRBJ2-7
v_gene: TRBV7-2
CDR3aa: CAISTRGGTYEQYF
CDR3nt: TGTGCCATTTCGACTCGGGGGGGTACCTACGAGCAGTACTTC

d_gene: TRBD1
abundance: .
j_gene: TRBJ1-2
v_gene: TRBV4-1
CDR3aa: CASSQKQGAPGDDTF
CDR3nt: TGCGCCAGCAGCCAAAAACAGGGGGCGCCCGGAGATGACACCTTC

d_gene: TRBD2
abundance: .
j_gene: TRBJ2-7
v_gene: TRBV3-1/TRBV3-2
CDR3aa: CASSQGLEGYEQYF
CDR3nt: TGTGCCAGCAGCCAGGGACTAGAGGGCTACGAGCAGTACTTC

d_gene: TRBD1
abundance: .
j_gene: TRBJ2-5
v_gene: TRBV12-5
CDR3aa: CASGLGQGARETQYF
CDR3nt: TGTGCTAGTGGTTTAGGACAGGGAGCGAGAGAGACCCAGTACTTC

d_gene: TRBD2
abundance: many
j_gene: TRBJ2-7
v_gene: TRBV11-2
CDR3aa: CASSSLAARPSYEQYF
CDR3nt: TGTGCCAGCAGCTCACTAGCGGCACGGCCCTCCTACGAGCAGTACTTC

d_gene: TRBD1
abundance: few
j_gene: TRBJ1-1
v_gene: TRBV5-8
CDR3aa: CASSLVYSGTAATEAFF
CDR3nt: TGTGCCAGCAGCTTGGTGTATTCAGGGACAGCGGCCACTGAAGCTTTCTTT

d_gene: .
abundance: .
j_gene: TRBJ2-1
v_gene: TRBV7-3
CDR3aa: CASSLAAGAYNEQFF
CDR3nt: TGTGCCAGCAGCTTAGCCGCAGGGGCCTACAATGAGCAGTTCTTC

d_gene: .
abundance: .
j_gene: TRBJ1-2
v_gene: TRBV6-5
CDR3aa: CASSRHLEGSGYTF
CDR3nt: TGTGCCAGCAGCCGACATTTGGAGGGTAGCGGCTACACCTTC

d_gene: .
abundance: .
j_gene: TRBJ1-2
v_gene: TRBV11-2
CDR3aa: CASSPSRERRMTNYGYTF
CDR3nt: TGTGCCAGCAGCCCATCTCGGGAAAGGCGGATGACGAACTATGGCTACACCTTC

d_gene: TRBD2
abundance: .
j_gene: TRBJ2-1
v_gene: TRBV5-5
CDR3aa: CASSLSSGGYNEQFF
CDR3nt: TGTGCCAGCAGCTTGTCTAGCGGGGGGTACAATGAGCAGTTCTTC

d_gene: .
abundance: once
j_gene: TRBJ1-2
v_gene: TRBV7-8
CDR3aa: CASSANPGGYTF
CDR3nt: TGTGCCAGCAGCGCTAATCCGGGTGGCTACACCTTC

d_gene: .
abundance: once
j_gene: TRBJ2-5
v_gene: TRBV11-3
CDR3aa: CASSLEGRETQYF
CDR3nt: TGTGCCAGCAGCTTAGAGGGGAGGGAGACCCAGTACTTC

d_gene: TRBD2
abundance: few
j_gene: TRBJ2-7
v_gene: TRBV19
CDR3aa: CASSMGLARSYEQYF
CDR3nt: TGTGCCAGTAGTATGGGACTAGCGCGCTCCTACGAGCAGTACTTC

d_gene: TRBD2
abundance: .
j_gene: TRBJ2-3
v_gene: TRBV20-1
CDR3aa: CSASSFTSGRQDTQYF
CDR3nt: TGCAGTGCTAGTTCTTTCACTAGCGGGAGACAAGATACGCAGTATTTT

d_gene: .
abundance: .
j_gene: TRBJ2-2
v_gene: TRBV2
CDR3aa: CASSPSFSGELFF
CDR3nt: TGTGCCAGCAGCCCTAGTTTCTCCGGGGAGCTGTTTTTT

d_gene: TRBD2
abundance: .
j_gene: TRBJ2-1
v_gene: TRBV6-5
CDR3aa: CASSLTSGFYNEQFF
CDR3nt: TGTGCCAGCAGCCTGACTAGCGGGTTCTACAATGAGCAGTTCTTC

d_gene: .
abundance: .
j_gene: TRBJ2-7
v_gene: TRBV18
CDR3aa: CASSPSARYEQYF
CDR3nt: TGTGCCAGCTCACCCAGCGCTCGCTACGAGCAGTACTTC

d_gene: .
abundance: .
j_gene: TRBJ1-1
v_gene: TRBV15
CDR3aa: CATSRGLRATEAFF
CDR3nt: TGTGCCACCAGCAGAGGGTTGAGGGCCACTGAAGCTTTCTTT

d_gene: TRBD1
abundance: .
j_gene: TRBJ2-7
v_gene: TRBV7-2
CDR3aa: CASSLFGDRTYEQYF
CDR3nt: TGTGCCAGCAGCTTATTTGGGGACAGGACCTACGAGCAGTACTTC

d_gene: .
abundance: .
j_gene: TRBJ1-3
v_gene: TRBV7-8
CDR3aa: CASSSRAGAGNTIYF
CDR3nt: TGTGCCAGCAGCTCACGGGCGGGAGCTGGAAACACCATATATTTT

d_gene: TRBD2
abundance: few
j_gene: TRBJ2-5
v_gene: TRBV4-1
CDR3aa: CASSQREGQETQYF
CDR3nt: TGCGCCAGCAGCCAGCGGGAGGGACAAGAGACCCAGTACTTC

d_gene: .
abundance: .
j_gene: TRBJ1-6
v_gene: TRBV29-1
CDR3aa: CSVRRGDNSPLHF
CDR3nt: TGCAGCGTCCGCCGGGGGGATAATTCACCCCTCCACTTT

d_gene: .
abundance: once
j_gene: TRBJ1-1
v_gene: TRBV3-1/TRBV3-2
CDR3aa: CASSQDGQAEAFF
CDR3nt: TGTGCCAGCAGCCAAGATGGCCAGGCGGAAGCTTTCTTT

d_gene: TRBD1
abundance: once
j_gene: TRBJ1-2
v_gene: TRBV27
CDR3aa: CASSATGTYGYTF
CDR3nt: TGTGCCAGCAGTGCGACAGGGACATATGGCTACACCTTC

d_gene: .
abundance: .
j_gene: TRBJ1-5
v_gene: TRBV6-6
CDR3aa: CASSYRPEASYQPQHF
CDR3nt: TGTGCCAGCAGTTACAGGCCAGAGGCCAGTTATCAGCCCCAGCATTTT

d_gene: .
abundance: .
j_gene: TRBJ1-5
v_gene: TRBV19
CDR3aa: CASSWTEDQPQHF
CDR3nt: TGTGCCAGTAGTTGGACAGAAGATCAGCCCCAGCATTTT

d_gene: TRBD1
abundance: .
j_gene: TRBJ1-1
v_gene: TRBV4-1
CDR3aa: CASSQTGILVNTEAFF
CDR3nt: TGCGCCAGCAGCCAGACAGGGATCCTCGTGAACACTGAAGCTTTCTTT

d_gene: TRBD2
abundance: few
j_gene: TRBJ2-1
v_gene: TRBV7-2
CDR3aa: CASSLLAGEYNEQFF
CDR3nt: TGTGCCAGCAGCCTACTAGCGGGAGAGTACAATGAGCAGTTCTTC

d_gene: .
abundance: .
j_gene: TRBJ2-2
v_gene: TRBV5-6
CDR3aa: CASSRIPGETGELFF
CDR3nt: TGTGCCAGCAGCCGCATTCCAGGGGAGACCGGGGAGCTGTTTTTT

d_gene: .
abundance: .
j_gene: TRBJ1-2
v_gene: TRBV7-9
CDR3aa: CASSLGADRRSDGYTF
CDR3nt: TGTGCCAGCAGCTTGGGGGCCGACAGACGGAGTGATGGCTACACCTTC

d_gene: TRBD1
abundance: .
j_gene: TRBJ1-2
v_gene: TRBV2
CDR3aa: CASTPTGINYGYTF
CDR3nt: TGTGCCAGCACCCCGACAGGGATTAACTATGGCTACACCTTC

d_gene: TRBD1
abundance: .
j_gene: TRBJ1-1
v_gene: TRBV5-1
CDR3aa: CASSLLPGQGNTEAFF
CDR3nt: TGCGCCAGCAGCTTGCTGCCGGGACAGGGGAACACTGAAGCTTTCTTT

d_gene: .
abundance: .
j_gene: TRBJ2-7
v_gene: TRBV18
CDR3aa: CASSPSGGQGEQYF
CDR3nt: TGTGCCAGCTCACCATCCGGGGGTCAAGGTGAGCAGTACTTC

d_gene: TRBD1
abundance: .
j_gene: TRBJ2-7
v_gene: TRBV5-1
CDR3aa: CASRQTGTGLYEQYF
CDR3nt: TGCGCCAGCAGACAAACCGGGACAGGTCTATACGAGCAGTACTTC

d_gene: .
abundance: .
j_gene: TRBJ1-1
v_gene: TRBV21-1
CDR3aa: CASNGGENTEAFF
CDR3nt: TGTGCCAGCAATGGAGGGGAGAACACTGAAGCTTTCTTT

d_gene: .
abundance: .
j_gene: TRBJ1-2
v_gene: TRBV6-6
CDR3aa: CASRPSGQTINYGYTF
CDR3nt: TGTGCCAGCAGACCCAGTGGACAGACCATTAACTATGGCTACACCTTC

d_gene: TRBD1
abundance: many
j_gene: TRBJ1-2
v_gene: TRBV7-6
CDR3aa: CASSLDPGQGGGYTF
CDR3nt: TGTGCCAGCAGCTTAGATCCGGGACAGGGGGGTGGCTACACCTTC

d_gene: TRBD2
abundance: .
j_gene: TRBJ2-5
v_gene: TRBV5-1
CDR3aa: CASSTGLAGFGETQYF
CDR3nt: TGCGCCAGCAGCACTGGACTAGCGGGGTTTGGAGAGACCCAGTACTTC

d_gene: .
abundance: .
j_gene: TRBJ1-3
v_gene: TRBV5-1
CDR3aa: CASSFQGTGNTIYF
CDR3nt: TGCGCCAGCAGCTTCCAGGGAACTGGAAACACCATATATTTT

d_gene: TRBD1
abundance: .
j_gene: TRBJ1-1
v_gene: TRBV5-1
CDR3aa: CASSLGQGRNTEAFF
CDR3nt: TGCGCCAGCAGCTTAGGACAGGGGAGGAACACTGAAGCTTTCTTT

d_gene: .
abundance: .
j_gene: TRBJ1-1
v_gene: TRBV27
CDR3aa: CASSRSGGEAFF
CDR3nt: TGTGCCAGCAGTAGGTCCGGAGGTGAAGCTTTCTTT

d_gene: .
abundance: .
j_gene: TRBJ1-6
v_gene: TRBV21-1
CDR3aa: CARNHGGGSSSPLHF
CDR3nt: TGTGCGCGCAATCACGGGGGGGGCTCCTCTTCACCCCTCCACTTT

d_gene: TRBD2
abundance: .
j_gene: TRBJ2-2
v_gene: TRBV28
CDR3aa: CATLTSGRVYTGELFF
CDR3nt: TGTGCCACCCTGACTAGCGGGAGGGTTTACACCGGGGAGCTGTTTTTT

d_gene: TRBD1
abundance: .
j_gene: TRBJ2-5
v_gene: TRBV3-1/TRBV3-2
CDR3aa: CASSQAFDRVQETQYF
CDR3nt: TGTGCCAGCAGCCAAGCTTTTGACAGGGTACAAGAGACCCAGTACTTC

d_gene: .
abundance: once
j_gene: TRBJ1-3
v_gene: TRBV25-1
CDR3aa: CASSPTPGTIYF
CDR3nt: TGTGCCAGCAGTCCAACCCCGGGGACCATATATTTT

d_gene: .
abundance: .
j_gene: TRBJ1-1
v_gene: TRBV3-1/TRBV3-2
CDR3aa: CASSQVGGPTEAFF
CDR3nt: TGTGCCAGCAGCCAAGTAGGGGGACCCACTGAAGCTTTCTTT

d_gene: .
abundance: .
j_gene: TRBJ2-5
v_gene: TRBV6-6
CDR3aa: CASSAQETQYF
CDR3nt: TGTGCCAGCAGCGCGCAAGAGACCCAGTACTTC

d_gene: TRBD2
abundance: .
j_gene: TRBJ2-5
v_gene: TRBV4-1
CDR3aa: CASSPLGLAGGNQETQYF
CDR3nt: TGCGCCAGCAGCCCCCTGGGACTAGCGGGGGGGAACCAAGAGACCCAGTACTTC

d_gene: TRBD1
abundance: .
j_gene: TRBJ2-2
v_gene: TRBV19
CDR3aa: CASSIFRGTGYGTGELFF
CDR3nt: TGTGCCAGTAGTATATTTAGGGGGACAGGGTACGGCACCGGGGAGCTGTTTTTT

d_gene: .
abundance: .
j_gene: TRBJ2-1
v_gene: TRBV15
CDR3aa: CATSRAGRGFGNEQFF
CDR3nt: TGTGCCACCAGCAGAGCGGGCAGGGGATTTGGTAATGAGCAGTTCTTC